These T cell receptor beta chains were read from a single sample in a study of a mutant IDH1 vaccine in newly diagnosed glioma. No antigen is known for these receptors. Libraries were prepared by immunoSEQ multiplex PCR; TCRdb keeps only in-frame clonotypes and omits some of them. In the table there are around 57,000 clones, roughly 80% of which are singletons. The sample here was PBMCs, taken from a glioma patient whose treatment included an IDH1 peptide vaccine. The receptors shown here come from a man aged 25 to 40 with glioma. The CDR3 runs from the conserved cysteine through the conserved F or W. The order of the fields is D gene, clone size, J gene, V gene, CDR3 DNA, CDR3 protein. D genes are given only for firm matches. Rows give clone size only sometimes, using once, few, many, or a class for an expanded clone.

TRBD1 | . | TRBJ1-1 | TRBV27 | TGTGCCAGCAGTTTATTTTCTAGAGGGACAGCTAACACTGAAGCTTTCTTT | CASSLFSRGTANTEAFF
TRBD1 | . | TRBJ1-2 | TRBV5-1 | TGCGCCAGCAGCTTCCGGACAGGGACAAACTATGGCTACACCTTC | CASSFRTGTNYGYTF
TRBD1 | once | TRBJ2-1 | TRBV7-9 | TGTGCCAGCAGCTCGTATGCCGGGACAGGGGACAATGAGCAGTTCTTC | CASSSYAGTGDNEQFF
TRBD2 | . | TRBJ2-2 | TRBV10-3 | TGTGCCATCAGTGAGTCGCTAGCGGGGACTAACACCGGGGAGCTGTTTTTT | CAISESLAGTNTGELFF
TRBD1 | few | TRBJ1-5 | TRBV2 | TGTGCCAGCAGTACCGGGACAGTTGGCAATCAGCCCCAGCATTTT | CASSTGTVGNQPQHF
TRBD1 | . | TRBJ2-3 | TRBV5-5 | TGTGCCAGCAGCCCGGGACAGGTTCGGGCAGATACGCAGTATTTT | CASSPGQVRADTQYF
. | few | TRBJ2-2 | TRBV7-9 | TGTGCCAGCAGCCTAGGCGATCGGAACACCGGGGAGCTGTTTTTT | CASSLGDRNTGELFF
. | . | TRBJ2-1 | TRBV6-4 | TGTGCCAGCAGCCCCGCTGGTGGGGTGGGTTACAATGAGCAGTTCTTC | CASSPAGGVGYNEQFF
TRBD1 | . | TRBJ1-6 | TRBV18 | TGTGCCAGCTCACCTGGGGGGACAGGGTTTAATTCACCCCTCCACTTT | CASSPGGTGFNSPLHF
TRBD2 | . | TRBJ2-7 | TRBV9 | TGTGCCAGCAGTGAGACTAGCGGGTCCTACGAGCAGTACTTC | CASSETSGSYEQYF
. | . | TRBJ1-6 | TRBV9 | TGTGCCAGCAGCGTGGCCCCCAATAATTCACCCCTCCACTTT | CASSVAPNNSPLHF
. | . | TRBJ2-5 | TRBV6-5 | TGTGCCAGCAGTTCCGGAAGGTACCAAGAGACCCAGTACTTC | CASSSGRYQETQYF
. | . | TRBJ1-1 | TRBV19 | TGTGCCAGTAGTATGCTCGGGGGCGGAGGGACTGAAGCTTTCTTT | CASSMLGGGGTEAFF
TRBD1 | . | TRBJ1-2 | TRBV6-5 | TGTGCCAGCAGTAGGACAGGGACGAACTATGGCTACACCTTC | CASSRTGTNYGYTF
TRBD1 | . | TRBJ2-7 | TRBV5-6 | TGTGCCAGCAGCCCGGGACAGATCTACGAGCAGTACTTC | CASSPGQIYEQYF
TRBD1 | . | TRBJ1-1 | TRBV6-5 | TGTGCCAGCAGTTACCCAACAGGGGCGAACACTGAAGCTTTCTTT | CASSYPTGANTEAFF
. | . | TRBJ2-7 | TRBV28 | TGTGCCAGCAGTCCACCCGGGCTCCCCTCCTACGAGCAGTACTTC | CASSPPGLPSYEQYF
. | . | TRBJ2-5 | TRBV20-1 | TGCAGTGCTAGAGGGGAGACCCAGTACTTC | CSARGETQYF
TRBD2 | . | TRBJ2-1 | TRBV23-1 | TGCGCCAGCAGTCCGGGACTAGCGGGGCCCCGGGGTGAGCAGTTCTTC | CASSPGLAGPRGEQFF
. | . | TRBJ1-5 | TRBV18 | TGTGCCAGCTCACCGGGAAGTGGCGATCAGCCCCAGCATTTT | CASSPGSGDQPQHF
TRBD1 | . | TRBJ2-7 | TRBV15 | TGTGCCACCAGCCCTTCCGGGACAGGGGGCTACGAGCAGTACTTC | CATSPSGTGGYEQYF
TRBD1 | . | TRBJ2-5 | TRBV4-1 | TGCGCCAGCAGCCTGCGGACAGGGCAAGAGACCCAGTACTTC | CASSLRTGQETQYF
TRBD1 | once | TRBJ2-7 | TRBV7-9 | TGTGCCAGCAGCGCCCGGGACAGGGGTTGGGGCGAGCAGTACTTC | CASSARDRGWGEQYF
. | . | TRBJ2-3 | TRBV5-1 | TGCGCCAGCAGCCCCCAGACTAGCACAGATACGCAGTATTTT | CASSPQTSTDTQYF
. | . | TRBJ2-7 | TRBV29-1 | TGCAGCGTTCAAACTACGGGGTCGAGCTACGAGCAGTACTTC | CSVQTTGSSYEQYF
TRBD1 | . | TRBJ2-2 | TRBV7-2 | TGTGCCAGCAGCCGACCTAACAGGGGGACCGGGGAGCTGTTTTTT | CASSRPNRGTGELFF
. | . | TRBJ1-1 | TRBV7-8 | TGTGCCAGCAGCTTGAACACTGAAGCTTTCTTT | CASSLNTEAFF
. | . | TRBJ2-7 | TRBV2 | TGTGCCAGCAGTTTGGGGAGTTACGAGCAGTACTTC | CASSLGSYEQYF
. | . | TRBJ1-4 | TRBV5-5 | TGTGCCAGCAGCTTATATGCGTTAGGAGTGACTAATGAAAAACTGTTTTTT | CASSLYALGVTNEKLFF
TRBD1 | . | TRBJ2-1 | TRBV6-5 | TGTGCCAGCAGTGGAGAACGTACAGGGGGTCATGAGCGGTTCTTC | CASSGERTGGHERFF
. | . | TRBJ2-2 | TRBV5-1 | TGCGCCAGCAGCTTACCCACCGGGGAGCTGTTTTTT | CASSLPTGELFF
. | . | TRBJ2-7 | TRBV11-2 | TGTGCCAGCGGGAAGGACTTTTCTTTC | CASGKDFSF
TRBD2 | . | TRBJ2-7 | TRBV27 | TGTGCCAGCAGAGCGGGGAGTGCCTACGAGCAGTACTTC | CASRAGSAYEQYF
. | . | TRBJ2-7 | TRBV6-6 | TGTGCCAGCAGTTACTCGACCCCGATCGACTACGAGCAGTACTTC | CASSYSTPIDYEQYF
TRBD1 | . | TRBJ1-2 | TRBV6-5 | TGTGCCAGCAGCGGAGGGACAGGAATAAACTATGGCTACACCTTC | CASSGGTGINYGYTF
. | . | TRBJ2-4 | TRBV7-9 | TGTGCCAGCAGCTTGCCGGTCTTAAAAAACATTCAGTACTTC | CASSLPVLKNIQYF
. | . | TRBJ2-1 | TRBV4-1 | TGCGCCAGCAGCCAGATCTTAGAGGGTCTTCCTCGCAATGAGCAGTTCTTC | CASSQILEGLPRNEQFF
TRBD1 | few | TRBJ1-1 | TRBV5-1 | TGCGCCAGCGGACAGGGACCGAACACTGAAGCTTTCTTT | CASGQGPNTEAFF
TRBD1 | . | TRBJ1-6 | TRBV25-1 | TGTGCCAGCAGTGAAGAGGGGGACAGATCACCCCTCCACTTT | CASSEEGDRSPLHF
. | . | TRBJ2-3 | TRBV6-5 | TGTGCCAGCAGAGGGGCTGGGGGCGATACGCAGTATTTT | CASRGAGGDTQYF